This T cell receptor (beta chain) was sequenced in a study of blood T cell repertoires in COVID-19. Study background: Italy, Spain and the United States were the sources of the convalescent and acute COVID-19 samples. T cells, B-cell-depleted T cells, or PBMCs supplied cDNA or gDNA.

In the study's own analysis: By means of reference gene primer amplification, nucleated cell counts were estimated. Some clones are missing from TCRdb's copy, which holds only in-frame ones; the method was immunoSEQ multiplex PCR. V and J calls and clone size follow that table, whereas D and trimming were derived from the DNA. The data contain around 260,000 clones, approximately 86% of them seen just once; the ten biggest clones take up around 5.1%. CDR3 length: 16 amino acids. Germline V CDR1 and CDR2: LNHDA, SQIVND (reference sequence). With 5 bases removed from V and 2 bases from J, the gap between germline ends came to 16 bases. Those enrolled in Seattle joined during active infection and were followed longitudinally afterward.

The V gene is TRBV19, the J gene TRBJ2-1, with D perhaps matching TRBD2 (5 bases). The sequencing sample was made of peripheral blood. The TCR sequence derives from a woman in her fifties or sixties with COVID-19, enrolled during active disease. The chain's CDR3 is CASSVRLGAAYNEQFF. CDR3 sequence (DNA): TGTGCCAGTAGTGTCCGGTTGGGAGCTGCCTACAATGAGCAGTTCTTC.